The sequence of this TCR beta chain was determined in a study of regulatory T cells in long-lasting Graves disease. Study at large: Antithyroid drugs had been taken by newly diagnosed Graves' patients for under 3 months. The study, taken as a whole, reports: Accuracy was perhaps lowered by the small sample size.

Sample time point: newly diagnosed GD, antithyroid drugs for less than 3 months. Following extraction of RNA from PBMCs, that RNA was used to make the TCR library. In building TCR beta libraries, iRepertoire HTBI primers were used together with Arm-PCR of CDR3 regions. TCRdb re-called the multiplex PCR reads through MiXCR, storing one row per CDR3 protein. Among 350,000 to 500,000 distinct CDR3 sequences listed, approximately 15% were seen once. The germline CDR1 and CDR2 sequences are LGHDT and YNNKEL (reference sequence). The CDR3 consists of 15 residues. The ends lost 4 bases at V and 8 bases at J; junction bases unmatched: 7. This clonotype was picked up a small number of times. Its specificity is not known. A further study also used this sample, focusing on T cells in Graves' hyperthyroidism and ophthalmopathy.

The genes are TRBV3-1 and TRBJ2-1; TRBD1 matches at 11 bases. The sample consisted of peripheral blood mononuclear cells (PBMCs), taken at new diagnosis, from a patient treated with antithyroid drugs. This receptor was identified in a woman between 50 and 59 years old with Graves disease. CDR3 sequence: CASSLGQGAIHEQFF. The CDR3 bases are TGTGCCAGCAGCCTCGGACAGGGGGCAATCCATGAGCAGTTCTTC.